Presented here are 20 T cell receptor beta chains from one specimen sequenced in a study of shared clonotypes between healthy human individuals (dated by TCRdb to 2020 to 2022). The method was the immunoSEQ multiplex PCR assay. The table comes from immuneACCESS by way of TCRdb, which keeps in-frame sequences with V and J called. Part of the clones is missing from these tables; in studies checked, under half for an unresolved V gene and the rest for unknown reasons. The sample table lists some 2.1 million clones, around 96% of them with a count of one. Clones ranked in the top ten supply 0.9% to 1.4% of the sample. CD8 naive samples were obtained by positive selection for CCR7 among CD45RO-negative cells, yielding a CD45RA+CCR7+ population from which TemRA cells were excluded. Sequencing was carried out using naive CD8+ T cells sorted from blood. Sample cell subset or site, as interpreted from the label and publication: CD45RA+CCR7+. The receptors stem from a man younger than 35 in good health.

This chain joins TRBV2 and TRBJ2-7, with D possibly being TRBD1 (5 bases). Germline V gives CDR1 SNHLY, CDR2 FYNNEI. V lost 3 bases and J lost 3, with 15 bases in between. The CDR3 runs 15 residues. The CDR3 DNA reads TGTGCCAGCAGTGAGGGGCTAAACCCTTACTACGAGCAGTACTTC. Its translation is CASSEGLNPYYEQYF.

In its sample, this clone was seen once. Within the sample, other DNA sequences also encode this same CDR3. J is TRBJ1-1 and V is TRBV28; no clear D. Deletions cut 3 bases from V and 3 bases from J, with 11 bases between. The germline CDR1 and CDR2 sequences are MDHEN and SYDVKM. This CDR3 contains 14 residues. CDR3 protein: CASSLSPGHTEAFF. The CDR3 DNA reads TGTGCCAGCAGTTTGTCGCCCGGGCACACTGAAGCTTTCTTT.

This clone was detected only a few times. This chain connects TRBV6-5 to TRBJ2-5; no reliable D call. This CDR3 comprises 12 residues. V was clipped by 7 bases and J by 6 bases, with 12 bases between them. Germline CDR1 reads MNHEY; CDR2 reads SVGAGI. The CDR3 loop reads CASTRSDQTQYF. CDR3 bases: TGTGCCAGCACCCGGAGCGACCAGACCCAGTACTTC.

CDR3 nucleotide sequence: TGTGCCAGCACTTTAACTAGACACGTTGAGCAGTTCTTC. It translates to CASTLTRHVEQFF. The chain is built from TRBV2 and TRBJ2-1; a weak D match, TRBD2 (5 bases). CDR1 is SNHLY, CDR2 FYNNEI, per germline. The ends were cut back, 7 bases at V and 9 bases at J, with 16 bases in the middle. The CDR3 loop spans 13 amino acids. Full variable domain (rest looked up from reference TRBV2 and TRBJ2-1): EPEVTQTPSHQVTQMGQEVILRCVPISNHLYFYWYRQILGQKVEFLVSFYNNEISEKSEIFDDQFSVERPDGSNFTLKIRSTKLEDSAMYFCASTLTRHVEQFFGPGTRLTVL.

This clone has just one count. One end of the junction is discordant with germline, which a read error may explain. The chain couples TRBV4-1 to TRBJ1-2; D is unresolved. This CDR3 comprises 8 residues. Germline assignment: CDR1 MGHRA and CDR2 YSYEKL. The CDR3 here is CASSFSPF. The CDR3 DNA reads TGCGCCAGCAGCTTTTCTCCCTTC.

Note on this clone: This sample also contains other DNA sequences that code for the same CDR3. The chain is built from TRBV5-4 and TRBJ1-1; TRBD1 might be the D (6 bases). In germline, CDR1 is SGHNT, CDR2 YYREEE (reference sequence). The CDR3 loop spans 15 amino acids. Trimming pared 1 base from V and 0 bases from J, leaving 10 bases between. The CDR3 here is CASSLFQGMNTEAFF. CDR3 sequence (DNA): TGTGCCAGCAGCTTGTTTCAGGGGATGAACACTGAAGCTTTCTTT.

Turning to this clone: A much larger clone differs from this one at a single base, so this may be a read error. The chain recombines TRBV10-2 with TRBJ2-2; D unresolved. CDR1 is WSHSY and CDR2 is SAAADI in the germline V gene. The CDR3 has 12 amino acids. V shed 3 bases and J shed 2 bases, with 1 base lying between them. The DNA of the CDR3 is TGCGCCAGCAGTGATAACACCGGGGAGCTGTTTTTT. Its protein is CASSDNTGELFF.

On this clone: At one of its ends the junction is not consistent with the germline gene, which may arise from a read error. The CDR3 region has the DNA TGTGCTAGCAGCTTAGCGGAGGGGGATGAGCAGTTCTTC. It is translated as CASSLAEGDEQFF. The genes are TRBV7-7 and TRBJ2-1; the D call may be TRBD1 or TRBD2 (6 bases each). From germline, CDR1 is SSHAT and CDR2 FNYEAQ (reference sequence). CDR3 length: 13 residues. Full variable domain (outside the CDR3, taken from reference TRBV7-7 and TRBJ2-1): GAGVSQSPRYKVTKRGQDVTLRCDPISSHATLYWYQQALGQGPEFLTYFNYEAQPDKSGLPSDRFSAERPEGSISTLTIQRTEQRDSAMYRCASSLAEGDEQFFGPGTRLTVL.

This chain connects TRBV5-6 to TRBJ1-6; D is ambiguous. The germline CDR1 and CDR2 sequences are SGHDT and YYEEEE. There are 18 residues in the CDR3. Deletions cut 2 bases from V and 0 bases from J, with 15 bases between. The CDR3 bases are TGTGCCAGCAGCTTTGAGGACGGAGTCGGCTCCTATAATTCACCCCTCCACTTT. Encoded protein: CASSFEDGVGSYNSPLHF.

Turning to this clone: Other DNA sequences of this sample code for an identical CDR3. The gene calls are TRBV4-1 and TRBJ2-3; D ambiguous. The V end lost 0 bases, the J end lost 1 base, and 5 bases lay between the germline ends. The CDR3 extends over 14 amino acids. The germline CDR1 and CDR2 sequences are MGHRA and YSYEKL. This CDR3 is CASSQERGTDTQYF. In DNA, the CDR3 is TGCGCCAGCAGCCAAGAGCGCGGCACAGATACGCAGTATTTT.

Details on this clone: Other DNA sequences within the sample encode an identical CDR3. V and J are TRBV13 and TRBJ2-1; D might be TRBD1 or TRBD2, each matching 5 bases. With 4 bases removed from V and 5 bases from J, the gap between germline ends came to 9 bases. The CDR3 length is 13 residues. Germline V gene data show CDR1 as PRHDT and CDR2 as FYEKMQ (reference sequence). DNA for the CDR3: TGTGCCAGCAGCTCCGGGACCGACAATGAGCAGTTCTTC. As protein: CASSSGTDNEQFF. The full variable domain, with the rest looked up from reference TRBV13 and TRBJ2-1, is AAGVIQSPRHLIKEKRETATLKCYPIPRHDTVYWYQQGPGQDPQFLISFYEKMQSDKGSIPDRFSAQQFSDYHSELNMSSLELGDSALYFCASSSGTDNEQFFGPGTRLTVL.

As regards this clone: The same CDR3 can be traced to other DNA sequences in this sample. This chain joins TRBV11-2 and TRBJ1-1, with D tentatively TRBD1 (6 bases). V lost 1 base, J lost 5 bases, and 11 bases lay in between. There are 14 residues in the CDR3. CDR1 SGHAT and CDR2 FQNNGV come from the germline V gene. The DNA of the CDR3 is TGTGCCAGCAGCTTAGCGGGGGCTGGGACTGAAGCTTTCTTT. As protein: CASSLAGAGTEAFF.

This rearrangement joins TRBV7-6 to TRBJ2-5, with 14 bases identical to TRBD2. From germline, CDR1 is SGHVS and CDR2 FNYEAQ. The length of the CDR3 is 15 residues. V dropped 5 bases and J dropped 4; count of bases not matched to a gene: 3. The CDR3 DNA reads TGTGCCAGCAGCAAGACTAGCGGGGGGGTAGAGACCCAGTACTTC. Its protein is CASSKTSGGVETQYF.

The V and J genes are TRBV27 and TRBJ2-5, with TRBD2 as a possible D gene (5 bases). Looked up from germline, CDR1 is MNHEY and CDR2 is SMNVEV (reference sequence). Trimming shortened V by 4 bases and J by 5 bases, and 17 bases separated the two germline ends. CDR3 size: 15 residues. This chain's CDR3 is CASSWSSSGVETQYF. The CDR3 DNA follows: TGTGCCAGCAGTTGGTCCTCATCCGGGGTCGAGACCCAGTACTTC.

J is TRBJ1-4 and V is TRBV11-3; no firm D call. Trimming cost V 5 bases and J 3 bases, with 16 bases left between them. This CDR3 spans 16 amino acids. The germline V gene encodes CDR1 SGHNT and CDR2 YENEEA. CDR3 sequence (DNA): TGTGCCAGCAGCCCACGAACGGACGGGCCTAATGAAAAACTGTTTTTT. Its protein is CASSPRTDGPNEKLFF.

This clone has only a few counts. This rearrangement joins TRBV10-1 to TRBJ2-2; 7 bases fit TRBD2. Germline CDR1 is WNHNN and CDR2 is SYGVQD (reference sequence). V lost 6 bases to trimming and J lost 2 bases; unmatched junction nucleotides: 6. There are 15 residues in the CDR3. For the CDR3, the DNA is TGCGCCAGCAGCTCGACTAGCACCAACACCGGGGAGCTGTTTTTT. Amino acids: CASSSTSTNTGELFF.

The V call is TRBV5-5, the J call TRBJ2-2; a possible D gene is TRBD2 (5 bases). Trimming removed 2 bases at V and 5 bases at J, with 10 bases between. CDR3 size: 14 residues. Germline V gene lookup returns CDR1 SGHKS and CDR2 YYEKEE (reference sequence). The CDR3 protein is CASSLGEGTGELFF. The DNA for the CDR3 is TGTGCCAGCAGCTTAGGAGAGGGAACCGGGGAGCTGTTTTTT.

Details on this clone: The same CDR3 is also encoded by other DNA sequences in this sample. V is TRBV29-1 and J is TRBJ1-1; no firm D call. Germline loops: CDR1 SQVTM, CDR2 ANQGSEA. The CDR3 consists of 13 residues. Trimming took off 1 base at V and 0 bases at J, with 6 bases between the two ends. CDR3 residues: CSVEGRLNTEAFF. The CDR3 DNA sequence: TGCAGCGTTGAAGGTCGGCTGAACACTGAAGCTTTCTTT.

For the CDR3, the DNA is TGTGCCAGCAGGAGCTTAGCGGGGCGCACAGATACGCAGTATTTT. As protein: CASRSLAGRTDTQYF. This chain uses TRBV5-6 with TRBJ2-3, with 8 nucleotides matching TRBD2. With 5 bases clipped from V and 1 base from J, the junction kept 6 bases outside the gene matches. CDR1 is SGHDT and CDR2 is YYEEEE in the germline V gene. The length of the CDR3 is 15 residues.

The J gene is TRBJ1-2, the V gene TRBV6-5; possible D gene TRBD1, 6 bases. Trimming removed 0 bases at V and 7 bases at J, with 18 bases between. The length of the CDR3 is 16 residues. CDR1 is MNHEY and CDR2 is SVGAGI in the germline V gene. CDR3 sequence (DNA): TGTGCCAGCAGTTACTCCGGGGGCGCGGCGCTTTCTGGCTACACCTTC. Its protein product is CASSYSGGAALSGYTF.